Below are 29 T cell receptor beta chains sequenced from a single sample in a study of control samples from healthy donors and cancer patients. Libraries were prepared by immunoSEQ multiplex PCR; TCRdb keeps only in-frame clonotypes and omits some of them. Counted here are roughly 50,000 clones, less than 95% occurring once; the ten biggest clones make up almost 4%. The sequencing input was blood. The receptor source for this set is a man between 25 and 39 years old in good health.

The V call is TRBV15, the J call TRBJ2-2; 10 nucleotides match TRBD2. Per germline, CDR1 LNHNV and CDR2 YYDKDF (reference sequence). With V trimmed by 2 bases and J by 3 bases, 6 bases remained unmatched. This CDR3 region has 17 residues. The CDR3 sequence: CATSRQKREGYTGELFF. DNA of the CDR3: TGTGCCACCAGCAGACAAAAGCGGGAGGGATACACCGGGGAGCTGTTTTTT.

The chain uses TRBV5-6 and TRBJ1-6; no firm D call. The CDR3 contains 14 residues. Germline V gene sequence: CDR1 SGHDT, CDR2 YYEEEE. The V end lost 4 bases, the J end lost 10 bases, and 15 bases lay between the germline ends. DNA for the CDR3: TGTGCCAGCAGCACCTCATGGGGAGACTCACCCCTCCACTTT. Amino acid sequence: CASSTSWGDSPLHF. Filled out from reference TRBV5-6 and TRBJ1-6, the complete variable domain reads DAGVTQSPTHLIKTRGQQVTLRCSPKSGHDTVSWYQQALGQGPQFIFQYYEEEERQRGNFPDRFSGHQFPNYSSELNVNALLLGDSALYLCASSTSWGDSPLHFGNGTRLTVT.

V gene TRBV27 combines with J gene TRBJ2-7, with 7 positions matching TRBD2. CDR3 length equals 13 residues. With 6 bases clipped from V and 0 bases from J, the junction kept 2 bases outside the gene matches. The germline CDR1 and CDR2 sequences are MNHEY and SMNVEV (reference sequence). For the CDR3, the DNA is TGTGCCAGCAGGAGCGGGGCCTCCTACGAGCAGTACTTC. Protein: CASRSGASYEQYF.

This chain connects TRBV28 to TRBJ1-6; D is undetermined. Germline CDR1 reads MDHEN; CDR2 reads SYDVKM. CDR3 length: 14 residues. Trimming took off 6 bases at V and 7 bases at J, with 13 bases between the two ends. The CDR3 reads CASSQAPKNSPLHF. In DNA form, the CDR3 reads TGTGCCAGCAGCCAAGCCCCCAAGAATTCACCCCTCCACTTT.

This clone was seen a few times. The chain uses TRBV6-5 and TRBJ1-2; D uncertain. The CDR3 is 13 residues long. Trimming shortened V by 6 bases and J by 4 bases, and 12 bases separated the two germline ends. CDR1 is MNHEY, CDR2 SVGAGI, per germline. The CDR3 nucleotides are TGTGCCAGCAGCCGACTCTCGGGCTATGGCTACACCTTC. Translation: CASSRLSGYGYTF.

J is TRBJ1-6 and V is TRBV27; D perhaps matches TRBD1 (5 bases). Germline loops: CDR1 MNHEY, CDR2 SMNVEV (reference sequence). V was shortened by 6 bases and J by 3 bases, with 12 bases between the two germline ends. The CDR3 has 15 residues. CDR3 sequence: CASRRSRDYNSPLHF. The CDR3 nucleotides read TGTGCCAGCAGAAGGTCCAGGGACTATAATTCACCCCTCCACTTT.

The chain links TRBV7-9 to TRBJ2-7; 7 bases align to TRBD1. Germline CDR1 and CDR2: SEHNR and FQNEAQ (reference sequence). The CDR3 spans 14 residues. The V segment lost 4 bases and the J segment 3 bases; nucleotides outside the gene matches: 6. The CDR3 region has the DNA TGTGCCAGCAGCTCGACGGGACAGAACTACGAGCAGTACTTC. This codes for CASSSTGQNYEQYF.

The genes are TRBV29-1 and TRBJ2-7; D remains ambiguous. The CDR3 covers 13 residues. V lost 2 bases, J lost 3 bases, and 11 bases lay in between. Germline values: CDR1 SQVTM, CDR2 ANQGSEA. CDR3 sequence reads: CSVEFPGLYEQYF. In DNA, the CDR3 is TGCAGCGTTGAATTCCCGGGTCTCTACGAGCAGTACTTC.

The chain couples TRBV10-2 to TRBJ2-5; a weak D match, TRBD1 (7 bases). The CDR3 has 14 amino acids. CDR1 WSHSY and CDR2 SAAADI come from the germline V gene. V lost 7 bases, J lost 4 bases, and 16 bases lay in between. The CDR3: CASTGPQGGETQYF. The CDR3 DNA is TGCGCCAGCACCGGGCCCCAGGGGGGAGAGACCCAGTACTTC.

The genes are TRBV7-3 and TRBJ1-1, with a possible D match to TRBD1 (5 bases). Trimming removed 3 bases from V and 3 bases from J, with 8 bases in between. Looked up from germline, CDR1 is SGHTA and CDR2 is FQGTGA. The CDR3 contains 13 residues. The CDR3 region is CASSFSRDTEAFF. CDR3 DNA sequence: TGTGCCAGCAGCTTCAGCAGGGACACTGAAGCTTTCTTT.

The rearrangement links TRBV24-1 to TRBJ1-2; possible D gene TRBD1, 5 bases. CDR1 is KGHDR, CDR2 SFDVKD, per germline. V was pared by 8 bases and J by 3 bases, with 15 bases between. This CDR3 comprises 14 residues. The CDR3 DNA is TGTGCCACCATGACGGGGGAGGGAGACTATGGCTACACCTTC. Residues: CATMTGEGDYGYTF.

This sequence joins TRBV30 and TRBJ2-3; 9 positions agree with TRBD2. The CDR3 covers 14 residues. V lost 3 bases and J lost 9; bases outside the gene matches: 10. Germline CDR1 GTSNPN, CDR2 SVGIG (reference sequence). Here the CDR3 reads CAWRTSGGPGTQYF. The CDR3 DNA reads TGTGCCTGGAGGACTAGCGGCGGTCCGGGAACGCAGTATTTT. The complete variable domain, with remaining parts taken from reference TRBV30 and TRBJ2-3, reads SQTIHQWPATLVQPVGSPLSLECTVEGTSNPNLYWYRQAAGRGLQLLFYSVGIGQISSEVPQNLSASRPQDRQFILSSKKLLLSDSGFYLCAWRTSGGPGTQYFGPGTRLTVL.

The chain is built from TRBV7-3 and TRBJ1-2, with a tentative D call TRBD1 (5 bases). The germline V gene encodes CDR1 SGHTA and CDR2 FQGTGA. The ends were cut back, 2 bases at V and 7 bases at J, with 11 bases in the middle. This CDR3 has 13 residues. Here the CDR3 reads CASSLWPGSGYTF. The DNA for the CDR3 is TGTGCCAGCAGCTTATGGCCAGGGAGTGGCTACACCTTC.

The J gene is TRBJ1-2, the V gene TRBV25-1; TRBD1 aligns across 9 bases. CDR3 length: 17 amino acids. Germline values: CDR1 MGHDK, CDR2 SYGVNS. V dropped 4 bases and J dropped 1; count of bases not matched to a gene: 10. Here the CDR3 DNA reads TGTGCCAGCAGTGCACTCTTCCCGGACAGGGGTAACTATGGCTACACCTTC. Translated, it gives CASSALFPDRGNYGYTF.

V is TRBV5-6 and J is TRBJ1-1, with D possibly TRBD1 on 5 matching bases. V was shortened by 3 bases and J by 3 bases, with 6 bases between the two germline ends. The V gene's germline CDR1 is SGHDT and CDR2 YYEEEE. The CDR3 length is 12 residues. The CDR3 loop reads CASSWGDTEAFF. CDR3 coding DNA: TGTGCCAGCAGCTGGGGGGACACTGAAGCTTTCTTT.

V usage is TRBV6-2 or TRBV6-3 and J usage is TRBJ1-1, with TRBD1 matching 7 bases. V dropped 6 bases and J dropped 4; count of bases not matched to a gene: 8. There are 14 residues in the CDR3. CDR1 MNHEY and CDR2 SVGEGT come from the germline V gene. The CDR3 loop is CASSPGTVGTEAFF. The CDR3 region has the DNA TGTGCCAGCAGCCCCGGGACAGTCGGCACTGAAGCTTTCTTT.

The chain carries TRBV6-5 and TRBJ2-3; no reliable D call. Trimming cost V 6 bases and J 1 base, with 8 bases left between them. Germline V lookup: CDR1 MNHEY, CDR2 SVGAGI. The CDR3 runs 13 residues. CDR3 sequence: CASSPPGTDTQYF. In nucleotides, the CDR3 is TGTGCCAGCAGCCCCCCCGGCACAGATACGCAGTATTTT.

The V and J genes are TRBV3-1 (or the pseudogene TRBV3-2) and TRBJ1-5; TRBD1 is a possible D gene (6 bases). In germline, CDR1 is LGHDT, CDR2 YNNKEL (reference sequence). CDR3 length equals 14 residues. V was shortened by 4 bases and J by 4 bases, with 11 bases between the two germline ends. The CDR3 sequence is CASSPHRANQPQHF. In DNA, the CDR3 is TGTGCCAGCAGCCCTCACAGGGCTAATCAGCCCCAGCATTTT.

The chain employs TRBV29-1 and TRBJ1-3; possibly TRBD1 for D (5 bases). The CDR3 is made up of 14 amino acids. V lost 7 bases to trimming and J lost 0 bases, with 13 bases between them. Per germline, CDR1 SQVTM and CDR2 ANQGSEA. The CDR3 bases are TGCAGCGCAGGGACTTCCAGCTCTGGAAACACCATATATTTT. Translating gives CSAGTSSSGNTIYF.

Here the CDR3 DNA reads TGTGCCAGCAGTTACACCCCTACCGGGTTGGAGACCCAGTACTTC. Protein: CASSYTPTGLETQYF. The chain couples TRBV6-5 to TRBJ2-5; D not certain. V lost 2 bases and J lost 5, with 15 bases in between. In germline, CDR1 is MNHEY, CDR2 SVGAGI. This CDR3 contains 15 residues.

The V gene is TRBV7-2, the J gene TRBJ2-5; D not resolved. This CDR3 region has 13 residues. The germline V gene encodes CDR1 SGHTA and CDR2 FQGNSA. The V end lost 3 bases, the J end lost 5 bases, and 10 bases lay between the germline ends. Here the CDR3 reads CASSFTGRETQYF. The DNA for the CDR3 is TGTGCCAGCAGCTTTACGGGTAGGGAGACCCAGTACTTC.

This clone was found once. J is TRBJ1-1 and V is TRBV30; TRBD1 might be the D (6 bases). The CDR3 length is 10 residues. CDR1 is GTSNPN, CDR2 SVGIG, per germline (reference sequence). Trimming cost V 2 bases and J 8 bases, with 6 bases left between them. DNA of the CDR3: TGTGCCTGGAGTAGGGGGGAAGCTTTCTTT. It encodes CAWSRGEAFF.

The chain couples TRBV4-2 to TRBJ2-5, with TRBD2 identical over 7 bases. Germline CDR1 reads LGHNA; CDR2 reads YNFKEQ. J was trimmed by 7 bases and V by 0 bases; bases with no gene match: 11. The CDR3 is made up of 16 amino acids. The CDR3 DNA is TGTGCCAGCAGCCAAGATATCGGGGGAGGGATAGGGACCCAGTACTTC. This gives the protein CASSQDIGGGIGTQYF.

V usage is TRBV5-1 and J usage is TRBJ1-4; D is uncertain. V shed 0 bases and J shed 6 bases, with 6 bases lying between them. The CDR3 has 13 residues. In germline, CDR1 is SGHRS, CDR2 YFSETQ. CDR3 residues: CASSLASDEKLFF. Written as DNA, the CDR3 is TGCGCCAGCAGCTTGGCCTCGGATGAAAAACTGTTTTTT.

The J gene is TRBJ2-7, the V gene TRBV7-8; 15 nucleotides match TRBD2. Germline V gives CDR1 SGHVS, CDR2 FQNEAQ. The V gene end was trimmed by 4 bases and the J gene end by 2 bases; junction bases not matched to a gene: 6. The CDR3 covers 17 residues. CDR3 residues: CASSSGTSGRRAYEQYF. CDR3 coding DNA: TGTGCCAGCAGCTCCGGGACTAGCGGGAGGCGCGCCTACGAGCAGTACTTC.

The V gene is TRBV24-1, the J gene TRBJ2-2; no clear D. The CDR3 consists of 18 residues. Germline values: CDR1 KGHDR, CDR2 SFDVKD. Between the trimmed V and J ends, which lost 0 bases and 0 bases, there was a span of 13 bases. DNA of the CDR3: TGTGCCACCAGTGATTTGCCTCCTAGGACGGCGAACACCGGGGAGCTGTTTTTT. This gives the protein CATSDLPPRTANTGELFF.

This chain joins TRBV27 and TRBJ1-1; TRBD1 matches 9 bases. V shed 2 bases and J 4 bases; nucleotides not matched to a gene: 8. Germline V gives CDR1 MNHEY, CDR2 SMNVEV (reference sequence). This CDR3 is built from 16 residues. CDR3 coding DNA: TGTGCCAGCAGTTTACTAAAACAGGGGGCAATCACTGAAGCTTTCTTT. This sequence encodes CASSLLKQGAITEAFF.

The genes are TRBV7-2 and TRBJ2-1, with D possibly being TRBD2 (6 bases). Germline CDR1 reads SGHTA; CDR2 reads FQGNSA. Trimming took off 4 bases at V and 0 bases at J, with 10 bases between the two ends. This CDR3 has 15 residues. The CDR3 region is CASSSDGSSYNEQFF. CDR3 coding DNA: TGTGCCAGCAGCTCCGACGGGAGCTCCTACAATGAGCAGTTCTTC.

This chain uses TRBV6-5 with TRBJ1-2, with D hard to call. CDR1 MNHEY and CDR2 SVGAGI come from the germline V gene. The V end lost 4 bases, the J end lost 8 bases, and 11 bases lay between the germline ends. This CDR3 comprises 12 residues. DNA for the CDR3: TGTGCCAGCAGTTCCGGGCCTTTGGGCTACACCTTC. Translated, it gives CASSSGPLGYTF.